This T cell receptor (beta chain) is drawn from a study of blood T cell repertoires in COVID-19. The overall study: From the United States, Italy and Spain came samples of acute and convalescent COVID-19.

Clinical history reported by participants formed the basis on which cohorts were assigned. Profiling relied on immunoSEQ multiplex PCR, and the TCRdb table lists in-frame clones only, not all of them. The sample includes around 150,000 clones, over 75% seen only once; the top ten take 6%. The CDR3 sequence is 18 residues long. The germline CDR1 and CDR2 sequences are KGHDR and SFDVKD. With V trimmed by 4 bases and J by 6 bases, 14 bases remained unmatched. The chain couples TRBV24-1 to TRBJ2-3, with 11 bases identical to TRBD1. This TCR was sampled from a man aged 35-49 years who had recovered from COVID-19. Sequenced: PBMCs or T cells enriched from blood (not recorded which). Here the CDR3 reads CATSEKPGTGGSSDTQYF. The CDR3, as DNA: TGTGCCACCAGTGAGAAACCCGGGACAGGGGGGAGTAGCGATACGCAGTATTTT.